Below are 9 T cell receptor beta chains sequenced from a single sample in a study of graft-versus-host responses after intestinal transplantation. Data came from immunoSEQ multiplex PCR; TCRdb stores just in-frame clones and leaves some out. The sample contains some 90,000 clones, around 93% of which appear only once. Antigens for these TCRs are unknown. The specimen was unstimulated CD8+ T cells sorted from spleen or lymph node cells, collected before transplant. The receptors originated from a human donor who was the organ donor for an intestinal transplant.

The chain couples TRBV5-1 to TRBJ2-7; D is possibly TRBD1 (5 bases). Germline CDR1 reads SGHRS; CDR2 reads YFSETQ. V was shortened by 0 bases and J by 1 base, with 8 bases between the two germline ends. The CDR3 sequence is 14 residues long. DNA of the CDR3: TGCGCCAGCAGCTTGGCAGGGCGTTCCTACGAGCAGTACTTC. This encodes CASSLAGRSYEQYF.

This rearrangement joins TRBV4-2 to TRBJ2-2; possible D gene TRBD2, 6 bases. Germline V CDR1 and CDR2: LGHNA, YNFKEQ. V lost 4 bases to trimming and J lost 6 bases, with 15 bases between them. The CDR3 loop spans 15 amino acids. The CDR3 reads CASSLERALAGELFF. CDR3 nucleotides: TGTGCCAGCAGCCTTGAGCGGGCACTCGCCGGGGAGCTGTTTTTT.

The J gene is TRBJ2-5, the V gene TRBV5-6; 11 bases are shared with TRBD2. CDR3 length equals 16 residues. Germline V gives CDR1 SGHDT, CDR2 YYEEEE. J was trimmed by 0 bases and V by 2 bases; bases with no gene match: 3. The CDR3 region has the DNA TGTGCCAGCAGCTTTGCTAGCGGGGGGTACCAAGAGACCCAGTACTTC. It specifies CASSFASGGYQETQYF.

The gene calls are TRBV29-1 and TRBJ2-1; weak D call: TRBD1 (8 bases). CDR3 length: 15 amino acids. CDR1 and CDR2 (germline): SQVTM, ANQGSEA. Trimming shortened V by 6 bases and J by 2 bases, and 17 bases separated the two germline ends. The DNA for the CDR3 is TGCAGCGTCCGGACAGGGCTAGCGGCCTACAATGAGCAGTTCTTC. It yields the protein CSVRTGLAAYNEQFF.

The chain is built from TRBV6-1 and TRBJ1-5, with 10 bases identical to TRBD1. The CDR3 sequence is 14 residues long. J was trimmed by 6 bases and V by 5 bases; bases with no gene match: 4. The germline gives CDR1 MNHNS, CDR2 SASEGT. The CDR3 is CASSPDRGGQPQHF. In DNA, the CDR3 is TGTGCCAGCAGTCCGGACAGGGGGGGTCAGCCCCAGCATTTT.

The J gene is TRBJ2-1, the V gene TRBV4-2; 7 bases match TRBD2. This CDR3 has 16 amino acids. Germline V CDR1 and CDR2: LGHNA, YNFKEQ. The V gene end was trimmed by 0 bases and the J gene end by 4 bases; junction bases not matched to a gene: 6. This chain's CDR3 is CASSQDSSSGYNEQFF. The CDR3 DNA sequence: TGTGCCAGCAGCCAAGATAGCTCTAGCGGTTACAATGAGCAGTTCTTC.

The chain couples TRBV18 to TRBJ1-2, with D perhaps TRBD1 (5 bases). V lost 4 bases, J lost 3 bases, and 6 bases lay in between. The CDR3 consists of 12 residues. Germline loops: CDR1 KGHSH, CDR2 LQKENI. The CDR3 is CASSRGDYGYTF. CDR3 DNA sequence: TGTGCCAGCTCACGGGGGGACTATGGCTACACCTTC.

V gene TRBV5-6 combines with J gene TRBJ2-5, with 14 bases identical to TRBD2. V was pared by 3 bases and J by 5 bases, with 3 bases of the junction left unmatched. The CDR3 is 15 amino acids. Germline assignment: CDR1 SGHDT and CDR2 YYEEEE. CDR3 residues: CASSWGLAGVETQYF. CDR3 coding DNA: TGTGCCAGCAGCTGGGGACTAGCGGGGGTGGAGACCCAGTACTTC.

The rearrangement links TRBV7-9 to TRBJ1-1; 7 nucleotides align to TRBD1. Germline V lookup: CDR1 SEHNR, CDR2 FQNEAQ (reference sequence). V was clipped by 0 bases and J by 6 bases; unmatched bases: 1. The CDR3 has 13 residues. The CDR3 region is CASSLAGTAEAFF. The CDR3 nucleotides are TGTGCCAGCAGCTTAGCGGGGACAGCTGAAGCTTTCTTT. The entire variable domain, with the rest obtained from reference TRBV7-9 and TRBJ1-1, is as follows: DTGVSQNPRHKITKRGQNVTFRCDPISEHNRLYWYRQTLGQGPEFLTYFQNEAQLEKSRLLSDRFSAERPKGSFSTLEIQRTEQGDSAMYLCASSLAGTAEAFFGQGTRLTVV.